The 28 T cell receptor beta chains in this list originate from one sample, sequenced in a study of cytomegalovirus exposure and HLA in healthy donors. This table comes from immunoSEQ multiplex PCR, and its TCRdb copy is limited to in-frame clones, with some not included. The sample yields roughly 350,000 clones, just over 85% seen once. Specimen: PBMCs. The receptors were gathered from a woman under 30 in good health and CMV-seronegative.

The V and J genes are TRBV6-5 and TRBJ1-3; D not certain. Germline CDR1 MNHEY, CDR2 SVGAGI. The CDR3 has 13 residues. V shed 1 base and J shed 4 bases, with 5 bases lying between them. The CDR3 sequence: CASSYYAGNTIYF. The CDR3 DNA is TGTGCCAGCAGTTACTACGCGGGAAACACCATATATTTT.

The chain has TRBV7-9 and TRBJ2-7; TRBD2 might be the D (6 bases). The CDR3 has 15 amino acids. Germline V gene lookup returns CDR1 SEHNR and CDR2 FQNEAQ (reference sequence). The ends were cut back, 6 bases at V and 6 bases at J, with 21 bases in the middle. The CDR3 nucleotides are TGTGCCAGCAGTAGAGCGGCCACCGGGGGTGGCGAGCAGTACTTC. Protein product: CASSRAATGGGEQYF. Filled out from reference TRBV7-9 and TRBJ2-7, the complete variable domain reads DTGVSQNPRHKITKRGQNVTFRCDPISEHNRLYWYRQTLGQGPEFLTYFQNEAQLEKSRLLSDRFSAERPKGSFSTLEIQRTEQGDSAMYLCASSRAATGGGEQYFGPGTRLTVT.

The chain has TRBV29-1 and TRBJ2-3; tentative D call: TRBD2 (5 bases). Germline CDR1 reads SQVTM; CDR2 reads ANQGSEA. Trimming removed 6 bases from V and 6 bases from J, with 16 bases in between. The CDR3 runs 13 residues. This CDR3 is CSVADARGDTQYF. The CDR3 region has the DNA TGCAGCGTGGCGGATGCCCGCGGGGATACGCAGTATTTT.

The rearrangement joins TRBV28 to TRBJ2-7; 13 nucleotides agree with TRBD2. J gave up 5 bases and V 6 bases, and 4 bases lay outside the gene matches. Germline lookup yields CDR1 MDHEN and CDR2 SYDVKM. The CDR3 loop spans 14 amino acids. The CDR3 DNA reads as TGTGCCAGCAGCAGGACTAGCGGGAGACACGAGCAGTACTTC. Encoded protein: CASSRTSGRHEQYF.

The count of this clone is one. This chain joins TRBV28 and TRBJ1-4; D unresolved. Germline CDR1 and CDR2: MDHEN and SYDVKM. The CDR3 covers 15 residues. Trimming pared 6 bases from V and 10 bases from J, leaving 21 bases between. CDR3 coding DNA: TGTGCCAGCAGAGAGAGACGTCCCGAGGGTGGAAAACTGTTTTTT. Translation gives CASRERRPEGGKLFF.

The chain carries TRBV5-4 and TRBJ2-1, with D maybe TRBD1 (5 bases). The length of the CDR3 is 15 residues. V was trimmed by 4 bases and J by 3 bases, leaving 14 bases between them. Germline values: CDR1 SGHNT, CDR2 YYREEE (reference sequence). CDR3 sequence: CASSPLTERYNEQFF. The DNA of the CDR3 is TGTGCCAGCAGCCCTTTGACAGAACGCTACAATGAGCAGTTCTTC.

V gene TRBV19 combines with J gene TRBJ1-2; D call uncertain. Trimming removed 5 bases at V and 2 bases at J, with 12 bases between. CDR3 size: 14 residues. The germline gives CDR1 LNHDA, CDR2 SQIVND (reference sequence). In nucleotides, the CDR3 is TGTGCCAGTAGTCCGACGACAAGGAACTATGGCTACACCTTC. Translated: CASSPTTRNYGYTF.

The chain joins TRBV13 to TRBJ1-4; D is unclear. CDR3 length: 14 amino acids. Germline CDR1 PRHDT, CDR2 FYEKMQ (reference sequence). With 5 bases removed from V and 6 bases from J, the gap between germline ends came to 13 bases. CDR3 protein: CASSRRRVDEKLFF. The CDR3 nucleotides are TGTGCCAGCAGCCGACGGAGGGTTGATGAAAAACTGTTTTTT.

The chain combines TRBV2 with TRBJ1-5, with TRBD1 matching over 9 bases. V gave up 3 bases and J gave up 9 bases; unmatched junction bases: 6. The CDR3 is 14 residues long. From germline, CDR1 is SNHLY and CDR2 FYNNEI. Here the CDR3 DNA reads TGTGCCAGCAGTGATCGGACAGGGGAGGCGCCCCAGCATTTT. Amino acid sequence: CASSDRTGEAPQHF.

The chain joins TRBV29-1 to TRBJ2-1; 11 bases agree with TRBD2. The CDR3 extends over 15 amino acids. CDR1 is SQVTM and CDR2 is ANQGSEA in the germline V gene. J gave up 5 bases and V 6 bases, and 9 bases lay outside the gene matches. CDR3 in amino acids: CSVQIAGGVDNEQFF. Written as DNA, the CDR3 is TGCAGCGTCCAAATAGCGGGGGGGGTGGACAATGAGCAGTTCTTC.

This clone was picked up a small number of times. V is TRBV19 and J is TRBJ2-1; D may be TRBD1 (6 bases). V lost 4 bases, J lost 3 bases, and 7 bases lay in between. The CDR3 extends over 13 amino acids. CDR1 LNHDA and CDR2 SQIVND come from the germline V gene (reference sequence). CDR3 sequence (DNA): TGTGCCAGTAGTAGCAGGGGCTACAATGAGCAGTTCTTC. It yields the protein CASSSRGYNEQFF.

This chain connects TRBV10-3 to TRBJ1-2; D gene ambiguous. The CDR3 loop spans 18 amino acids. Germline V gives CDR1 ENHRY, CDR2 SYGVKD. Trimming shortened V by 8 bases and J by 0 bases, and 25 bases separated the two germline ends. The CDR3 coding sequence is TGTGCCATCGGAATGTTTGCTAGTCCCCCCCCAACTAACTATGGCTACACCTTC. Amino acids: CAIGMFASPPPTNYGYTF.

This clone was seen only a few times. This sequence joins TRBV21-1 and TRBJ2-7; TRBD2, as called in the table, went unchecked against the DNA. TRBV21-1 is listed as a pseudogene. The CDR3 runs 16 residues. CDR3 DNA sequence: TGTGCCAGCAGCAAGGAATGGACTGTTGTTGGGGACGAGCAGTACTTC. Translated: CASSKEWTVVGDEQYF.

The chain joins TRBV27 to TRBJ2-7; D possibly corresponds to TRBD2 (7 bases). Trimming removed 5 bases at V and 1 base at J, with 12 bases between. The CDR3 is 14 residues long. Germline V gives CDR1 MNHEY, CDR2 SMNVEV (reference sequence). In DNA, the CDR3 is TGTGCCAGCAGTAGGGGGGACTATTCCTACGAGCAGTACTTC. It specifies CASSRGDYSYEQYF.

As to this clone: Other DNA sequences of this sample code for an identical CDR3. The CDR3 DNA follows: TGTGCCAGCAGTACCCGACAGGGCAATCAGCCCCAGCATTTT. It specifies CASSTRQGNQPQHF. The rearrangement uses TRBV6-5 and TRBJ1-5, with D possibly being TRBD1 (6 bases). CDR1 is MNHEY, CDR2 SVGAGI, per germline. V lost 5 bases, J lost 2 bases, and 10 bases lay in between. The CDR3 spans 14 residues.

The V gene is TRBV30, the J gene TRBJ2-1; TRBD1 might be the D (5 bases). The CDR3 runs to 16 residues. CDR1 is GTSNPN, CDR2 SVGIG, per germline (reference sequence). V dropped 0 bases and J dropped 3 bases, with 15 bases sitting between them. The CDR3 DNA sequence: TGTGCCTGGAGTGTACCTGCAGGGCCCCTCTACAATGAGCAGTTCTTC. Translated, it gives CAWSVPAGPLYNEQFF.

V and J are TRBV11-1 and TRBJ2-1; the match to TRBD2 covers 13 bases. Per germline, CDR1 SGHAT and CDR2 FQDESV (reference sequence). The CDR3 contains 15 residues. V lost 5 bases, J lost 4 bases, and 2 bases stayed unmatched. This CDR3 reads CASSRTSGSYNEQFF. The CDR3 DNA follows: TGTGCCAGCAGCCGGACTAGCGGGAGTTACAATGAGCAGTTCTTC.

The gene calls are TRBV2 and TRBJ2-4; tentative D call: TRBD2 (6 bases). The V and J ends lost 6 bases and 5 bases respectively, with 8 bases between them. CDR3 length: 12 amino acids. The germline V gene has CDR1 SNHLY and CDR2 FYNNEI. The CDR3 is CASRPGENIQYF. CDR3 nucleotide sequence: TGTGCCAGCAGGCCGGGAGAAAACATTCAGTACTTC. Looking up the rest from reference TRBV2 and TRBJ2-4 gives the full variable domain: EPEVTQTPSHQVTQMGQEVILRCVPISNHLYFYWYRQILGQKVEFLVSFYNNEISEKSEIFDDQFSVERPDGSNFTLKIRSTKLEDSAMYFCASRPGENIQYFGAGTRLSVL.

The rearrangement uses TRBV5-4 and TRBJ1-2; D might be TRBD1 (5 bases). Trimming left V 0 bases short and J 9 bases short, with 21 bases between. Germline-derived CDR1 and CDR2 are SGHNT and YYREEE (reference sequence). The CDR3 contains 16 residues. This CDR3 reads CASSLGIGTSQRRYTF. CDR3 sequence (DNA): TGTGCCAGCAGCTTGGGCATAGGGACTAGTCAGCGTCGCTACACCTTC.

Points on this clone: The identical CDR3 is also encoded by other nucleotide sequences in the sample. This chain uses TRBV28 with TRBJ2-7; tentatively, D is TRBD1 (7 bases). The CDR3 is 12 amino acids. The germline V gene encodes CDR1 MDHEN and CDR2 SYDVKM. With 6 bases removed from V and 3 bases from J, the gap between germline ends came to 9 bases. The CDR3 reads CASSQGGYEQYF. The CDR3, as DNA: TGTGCCAGCAGCCAGGGGGGCTACGAGCAGTACTTC. Filled out from reference TRBV28 and TRBJ2-7, the complete variable domain reads DVKVTQSSRYLVKRTGEKVFLECVQDMDHENMFWYRQDPGLGLRLIYFSYDVKMKEKGDIPEGYSVSREKKERFSLILESASTNQTSMYLCASSQGGYEQYFGPGTRLTVT.

CDR3 residues: CASSPAGGYTYEQYF. In nucleotides, the CDR3 is TGTGCCAGCAGCCCAGCGGGAGGGTATACCTACGAGCAGTACTTC. This chain connects TRBV7-2 to TRBJ2-7, with TRBD2 identical over 10 bases. CDR1 is SGHTA, CDR2 FQGNSA, per germline. V shed 5 bases, J shed 2 bases, and the junction held 6 bases outside the gene matches. CDR3 size: 15 residues.

The table lists this clone with a count of one. This rearrangement joins TRBV7-9 to TRBJ2-3, with 7 bases that match TRBD2. Germline values: CDR1 SEHNR, CDR2 FQNEAQ (reference sequence). The CDR3 length is 15 residues. With V trimmed by 4 bases and J by 4 bases, 8 bases remained unmatched. In nucleotides, the CDR3 is TGTGCCAGCAGCTCGACGAAGCGGGACGCAGATACGCAGTATTTT. Translating it yields CASSSTKRDADTQYF.

The gene calls are TRBV11-2 and TRBJ2-1, with a weak D call TRBD1 (6 bases). The CDR3 spans 15 residues. V dropped 0 bases and J dropped 2 bases, with 8 bases sitting between them. The V gene's germline CDR1 is SGHAT and CDR2 FQNNGV. CDR3: CASSLEGAPYNEQFF. The CDR3 bases are TGTGCCAGCAGCTTAGAGGGGGCGCCCTACAATGAGCAGTTCTTC.

V gene TRBV5-1 combines with J gene TRBJ2-2; 8 bases are a match to TRBD2. The length of the CDR3 is 16 residues. CDR1 and CDR2 from the germline V gene are SGHRS and YFSETQ. V gave up 0 bases and J gave up 3 bases; unmatched junction bases: 4. This CDR3 is CASSLVPSGYTGELFF. CDR3 nucleotide sequence: TGCGCCAGCAGCTTGGTCCCTAGCGGGTACACCGGGGAGCTGTTTTTT. Using reference TRBV5-1 and TRBJ2-2 for the parts outside the CDR3, the full variable domain is KAGVTQTPRYLIKTRGQQVTLSCSPISGHRSVSWYQQTPGQGLQFLFEYFSETQRNKGNFPGRFSGRQFSNSRSEMNVSTLELGDSALYLCASSLVPSGYTGELFFGEGSRLTVL.

This rearrangement joins TRBV6-6 to TRBJ2-1, with 8 bases identical to TRBD2. This CDR3 is 14 amino acids long. CDR1 and CDR2 from the germline V gene are MNHNY and SVGAGI (reference sequence). After removal of 8 bases from V and 10 bases from J, the junction contained 13 bases not matched to a gene. CDR3 sequence (DNA): TGTGCCAGCGGATCGGTAGCGGGAACACACGAGCAGTTCTTC. Translated: CASGSVAGTHEQFF.

The table lists this clone with a few counts. The V and J genes are TRBV4-3 and TRBJ1-1, with a possible D match to TRBD1 (5 bases). This CDR3 spans 13 amino acids. V lost 0 bases and J lost 11, with 13 bases in between. Germline V gives CDR1 LGHNA, CDR2 YSLEER. The CDR3 DNA is TGCGCCAGCAGCCAAGAGCCGGGGGTAGGTGCTTTCTTT. Translating it yields CASSQEPGVGAFF.

V is TRBV6-1 and J is TRBJ1-2; D remains ambiguous. V lost 7 bases, J lost 5 bases, and 14 bases lay in between. This CDR3 has 13 residues. Germline V lookup: CDR1 MNHNS, CDR2 SASEGT. The CDR3 nucleotides read TGTGCCAGCACTAAGGCCGAGGGATATGGCTACACCTTC. This gives the protein CASTKAEGYGYTF.

Only one count was recorded for this clone. One junction end disagrees with the germline gene, perhaps due to a read error. This sequence joins TRBV29-1 and TRBJ1-1, with 11 bases that match TRBD1. Germline-derived CDR1 and CDR2 are SQVTM and ANQGSEA. This CDR3 contains 12 residues. CDR3 bases: TGCAGCCAAGGGACAGGGGGTTCTGAGGCTTTCTTT. This codes for CSQGTGGSEAFF.